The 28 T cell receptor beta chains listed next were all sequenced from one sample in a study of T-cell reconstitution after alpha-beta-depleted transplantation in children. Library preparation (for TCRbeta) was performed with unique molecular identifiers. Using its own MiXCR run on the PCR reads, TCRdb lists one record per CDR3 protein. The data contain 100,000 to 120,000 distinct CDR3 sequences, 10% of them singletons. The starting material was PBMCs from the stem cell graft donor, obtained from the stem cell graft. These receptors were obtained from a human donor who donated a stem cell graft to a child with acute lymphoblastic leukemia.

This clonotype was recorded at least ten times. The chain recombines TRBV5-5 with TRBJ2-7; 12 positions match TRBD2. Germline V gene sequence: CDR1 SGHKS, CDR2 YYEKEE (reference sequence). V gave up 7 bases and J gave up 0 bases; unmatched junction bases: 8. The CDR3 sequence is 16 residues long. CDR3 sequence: CASGPQTSGSSYEQYF. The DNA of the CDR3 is TGTGCCAGCGGCCCCCAGACTAGCGGGAGCTCCTACGAGCAGTACTTC.

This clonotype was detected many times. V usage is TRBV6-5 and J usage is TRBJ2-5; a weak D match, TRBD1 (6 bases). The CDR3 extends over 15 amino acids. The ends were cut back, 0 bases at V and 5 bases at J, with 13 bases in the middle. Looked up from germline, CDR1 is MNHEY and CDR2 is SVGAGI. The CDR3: CASSYSRGTLETQYF. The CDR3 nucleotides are TGTGCCAGCAGTTACTCTAGGGGGACCCTGGAGACCCAGTACTTC.

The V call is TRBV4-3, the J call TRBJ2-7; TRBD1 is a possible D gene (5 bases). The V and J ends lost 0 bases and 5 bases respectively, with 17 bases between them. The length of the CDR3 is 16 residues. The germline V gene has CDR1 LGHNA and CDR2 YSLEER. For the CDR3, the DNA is TGCGCCAGCAGCCAAGATCCTGCCAGGGCTGGGGACGAGCAGTACTTC. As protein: CASSQDPARAGDEQYF.

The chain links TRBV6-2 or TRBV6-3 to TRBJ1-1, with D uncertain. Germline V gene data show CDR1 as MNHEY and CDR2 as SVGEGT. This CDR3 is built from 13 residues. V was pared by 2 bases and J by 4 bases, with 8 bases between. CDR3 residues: CASSYRGLTEAFF. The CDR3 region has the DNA TGTGCCAGCAGTTACCGTGGCCTCACTGAAGCTTTCTTT.

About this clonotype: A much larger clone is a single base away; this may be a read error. CDR3 bases: TGTGCCTTGAGTCGCGGGACAGCCACCTACGAGCAGTACTTC. Its translation: CALSRGTATYEQYF. The V call is TRBV30, the J call TRBJ2-7; tentative D call: TRBD1 (7 bases). This CDR3 is built from 14 residues. Germline V gene sequence: CDR1 GTSNPN, CDR2 SVGIG (reference sequence).

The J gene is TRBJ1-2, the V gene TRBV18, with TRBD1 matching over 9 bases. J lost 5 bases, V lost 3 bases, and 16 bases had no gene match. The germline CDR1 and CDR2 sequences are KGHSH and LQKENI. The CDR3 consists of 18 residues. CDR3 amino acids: CASSPTGQGGGVVYGYTF. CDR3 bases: TGTGCCAGCTCACCGACGGGACAGGGAGGTGGTGTTGTTTATGGCTACACCTTC.

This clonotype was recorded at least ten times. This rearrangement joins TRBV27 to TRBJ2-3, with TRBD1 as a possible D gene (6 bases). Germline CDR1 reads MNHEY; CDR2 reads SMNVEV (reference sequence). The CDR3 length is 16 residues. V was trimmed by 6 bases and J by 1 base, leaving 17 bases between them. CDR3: CASSPQGSVGTDTQYF. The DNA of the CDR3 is TGTGCCAGCAGCCCACAGGGTAGTGTGGGCACAGATACGCAGTATTTT.

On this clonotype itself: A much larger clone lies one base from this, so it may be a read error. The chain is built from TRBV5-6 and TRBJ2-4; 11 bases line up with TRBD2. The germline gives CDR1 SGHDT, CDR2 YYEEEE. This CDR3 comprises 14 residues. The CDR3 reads CASSSGLAENSQYF. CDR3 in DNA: TGTGCCAGCAGCTCGGGACTAGCGGAAAACAGTCAGTACTTC.

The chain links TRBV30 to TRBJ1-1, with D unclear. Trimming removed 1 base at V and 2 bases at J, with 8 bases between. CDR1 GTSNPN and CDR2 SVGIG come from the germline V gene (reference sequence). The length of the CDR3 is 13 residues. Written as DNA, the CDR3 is TGTGCCTGGAGTGGCGCAATCAACACTGAAGCTTTCTTT. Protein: CAWSGAINTEAFF.

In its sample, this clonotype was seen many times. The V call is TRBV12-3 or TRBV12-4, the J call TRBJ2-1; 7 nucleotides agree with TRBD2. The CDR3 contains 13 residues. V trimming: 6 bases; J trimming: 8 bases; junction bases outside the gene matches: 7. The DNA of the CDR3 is TGTGCCAGCAGAACCGGGACTACCTATGAGCAGTTCTTC. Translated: CASRTGTTYEQFF.

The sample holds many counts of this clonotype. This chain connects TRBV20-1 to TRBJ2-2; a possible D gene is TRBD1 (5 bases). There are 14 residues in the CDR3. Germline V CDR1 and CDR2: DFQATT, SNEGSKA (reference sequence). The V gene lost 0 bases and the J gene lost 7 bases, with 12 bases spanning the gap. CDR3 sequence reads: CSARDKGRSGELFF. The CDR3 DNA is TGCAGTGCTAGAGATAAGGGGCGAAGCGGGGAGCTGTTTTTT.

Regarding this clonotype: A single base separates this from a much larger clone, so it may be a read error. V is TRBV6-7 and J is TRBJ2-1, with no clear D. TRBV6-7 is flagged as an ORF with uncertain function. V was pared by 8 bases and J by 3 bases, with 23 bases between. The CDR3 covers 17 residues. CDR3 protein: CASCLVSSSMGYNEQFF. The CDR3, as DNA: TGTGCCAGCTGTTTAGTTAGCTCATCCATGGGCTACAATGAGCAGTTCTTC.

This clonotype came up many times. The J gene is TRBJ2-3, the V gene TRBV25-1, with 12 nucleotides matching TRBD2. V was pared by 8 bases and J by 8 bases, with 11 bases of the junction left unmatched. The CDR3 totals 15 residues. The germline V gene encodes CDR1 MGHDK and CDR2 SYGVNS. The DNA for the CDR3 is TGTGCCAGCGGGACCTCTAGCGGGAGGGCCTCTACGCAGTATTTT. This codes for CASGTSSGRASTQYF.

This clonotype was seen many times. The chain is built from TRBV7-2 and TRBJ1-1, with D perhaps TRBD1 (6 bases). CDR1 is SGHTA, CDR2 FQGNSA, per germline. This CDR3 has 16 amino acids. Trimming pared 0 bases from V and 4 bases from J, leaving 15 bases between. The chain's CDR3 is CASSLASSRGSTEAFF. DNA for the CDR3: TGTGCCAGCAGCTTAGCGAGCTCCAGGGGCAGCACTGAAGCTTTCTTT.

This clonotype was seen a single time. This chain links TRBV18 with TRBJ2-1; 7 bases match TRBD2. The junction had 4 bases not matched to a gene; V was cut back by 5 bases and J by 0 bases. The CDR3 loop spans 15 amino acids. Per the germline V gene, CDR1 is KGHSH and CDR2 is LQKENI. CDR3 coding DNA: TGTGCCAGCTCAGCGACGGGGGGCTCCTACAATGAGCAGTTCTTC. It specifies CASSATGGSYNEQFF.

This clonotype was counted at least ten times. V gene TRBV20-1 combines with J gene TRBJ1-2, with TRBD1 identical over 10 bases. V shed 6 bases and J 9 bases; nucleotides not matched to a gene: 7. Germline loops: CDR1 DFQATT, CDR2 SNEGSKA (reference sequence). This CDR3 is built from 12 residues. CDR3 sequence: CSATRDRGSYTF. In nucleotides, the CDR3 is TGCAGTGCAACCCGGGACAGGGGTAGCTACACCTTC.

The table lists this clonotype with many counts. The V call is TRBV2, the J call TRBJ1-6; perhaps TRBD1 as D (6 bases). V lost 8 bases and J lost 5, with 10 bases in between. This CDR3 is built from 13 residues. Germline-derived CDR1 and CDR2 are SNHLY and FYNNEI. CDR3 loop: CASSGTNNSPLHF. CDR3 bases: TGTGCCAGCTCCGGGACAAATAATTCACCCCTCCACTTT.

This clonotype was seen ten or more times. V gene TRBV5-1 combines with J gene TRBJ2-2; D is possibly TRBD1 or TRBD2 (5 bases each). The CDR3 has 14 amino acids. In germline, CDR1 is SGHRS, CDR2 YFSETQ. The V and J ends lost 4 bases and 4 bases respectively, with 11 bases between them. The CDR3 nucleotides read TGCGCCAGCAGCAGGACGAGGGGCACCGGGGAGCTGTTTTTT. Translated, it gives CASSRTRGTGELFF.

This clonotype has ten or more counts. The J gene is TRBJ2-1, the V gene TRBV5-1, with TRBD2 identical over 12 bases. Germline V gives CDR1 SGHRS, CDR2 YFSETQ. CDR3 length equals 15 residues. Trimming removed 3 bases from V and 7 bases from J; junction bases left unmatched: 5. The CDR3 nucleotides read TGCGCCAGCAGCTCGACTAGCGGGAGATCTAATGAGCAGTTCTTC. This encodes CASSSTSGRSNEQFF.

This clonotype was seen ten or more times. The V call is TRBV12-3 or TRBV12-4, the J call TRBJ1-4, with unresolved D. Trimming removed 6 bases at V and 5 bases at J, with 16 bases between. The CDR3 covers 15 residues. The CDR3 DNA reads TGTGCCAGCAGCCCCTCGGGCCTCTCAAATGAAAAACTGTTTTTT. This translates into CASSPSGLSNEKLFF.

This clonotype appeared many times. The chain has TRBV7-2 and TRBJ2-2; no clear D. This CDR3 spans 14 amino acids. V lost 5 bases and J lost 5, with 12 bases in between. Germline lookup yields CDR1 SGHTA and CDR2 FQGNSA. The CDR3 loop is CASSPLVATGELFF. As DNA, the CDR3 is TGTGCCAGCAGCCCCCTCGTTGCGACCGGGGAGCTGTTTTTT.

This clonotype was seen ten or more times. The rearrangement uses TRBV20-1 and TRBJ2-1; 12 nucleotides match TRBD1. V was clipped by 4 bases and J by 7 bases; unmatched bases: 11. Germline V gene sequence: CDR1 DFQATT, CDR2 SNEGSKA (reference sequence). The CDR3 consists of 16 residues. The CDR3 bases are TGCAGTGCTAAGCACCGGGACAGGGGGCTCGGGAATGAGCAGTTCTTC. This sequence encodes CSAKHRDRGLGNEQFF.

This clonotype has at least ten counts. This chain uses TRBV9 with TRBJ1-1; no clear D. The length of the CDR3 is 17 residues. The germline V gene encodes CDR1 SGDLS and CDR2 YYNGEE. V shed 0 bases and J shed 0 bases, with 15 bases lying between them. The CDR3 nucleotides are TGTGCCAGCAGCGTAGGTGGTCAGACTTTCATGAACACTGAAGCTTTCTTT. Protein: CASSVGGQTFMNTEAFF.

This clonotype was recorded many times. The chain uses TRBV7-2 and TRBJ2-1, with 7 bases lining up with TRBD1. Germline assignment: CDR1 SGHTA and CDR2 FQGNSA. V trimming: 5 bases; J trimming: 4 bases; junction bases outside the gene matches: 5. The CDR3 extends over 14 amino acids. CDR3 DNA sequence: TGTGCCAGCAGCATCGGGACAGCATACAATGAGCAGTTCTTC. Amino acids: CASSIGTAYNEQFF.

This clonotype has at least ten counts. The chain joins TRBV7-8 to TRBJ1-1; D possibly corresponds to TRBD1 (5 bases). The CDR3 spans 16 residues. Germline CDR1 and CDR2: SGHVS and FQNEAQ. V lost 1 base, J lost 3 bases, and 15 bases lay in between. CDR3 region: CASSLVEGAMDTEAFF. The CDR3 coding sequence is TGTGCCAGCAGCTTAGTGGAAGGGGCCATGGACACTGAAGCTTTCTTT.

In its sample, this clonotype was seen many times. Here the CDR3 DNA reads TGCAGTGCGCAACGGGGAGCGGGAGGGCCGGGTGAGCAGTTCTTC. Translated, it gives CSAQRGAGGPGEQFF. V usage is TRBV20-1 and J usage is TRBJ2-1; 10 bases match TRBD2. The trim removed 6 bases at V and 9 bases at J, leaving 14 bases unmatched. Germline lookup yields CDR1 DFQATT and CDR2 SNEGSKA (reference sequence). The CDR3 runs 15 residues.

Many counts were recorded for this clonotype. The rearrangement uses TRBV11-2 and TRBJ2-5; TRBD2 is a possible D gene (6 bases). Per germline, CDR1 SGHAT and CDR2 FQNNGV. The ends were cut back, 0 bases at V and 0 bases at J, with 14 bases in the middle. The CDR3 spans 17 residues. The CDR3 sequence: CASSLEFDSGYQETQYF. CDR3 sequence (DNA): TGTGCCAGCAGCTTAGAGTTTGATAGCGGATACCAAGAGACCCAGTACTTC.

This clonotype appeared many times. CDR3 sequence (DNA): TGTGCCAGCTCTCCTGACATGGGAGGCAATGAGCAGTTCTTC. Amino acids: CASSPDMGGNEQFF. The gene calls are TRBV18 and TRBJ2-1; weak D call: TRBD2 (6 bases). Trimming cost V 6 bases and J 6 bases, with 15 bases left between them. The germline V gene has CDR1 KGHSH and CDR2 LQKENI. The CDR3 is 14 amino acids.